This T cell receptor beta chain derives from a study of T cell responses to AZD1222 COVID-19 vaccine. As for the study in general: Pooled together were second doses at about 4 or about 12 weeks.

For this clone: Its antigen is not identified.

Trimming cost V 4 bases and J 4 bases, with 11 bases left between them. CDR3 length: 13 residues. The V gene's germline CDR1 is SGHRS and CDR2 YFSETQ. Clones were read by immunoSEQ multiplex PCR, and TCRdb kept only the in-frame ones, dropping some. This table has about 150,000 clones, more than 85% appearing once. Study-wide findings and caveats: Two AZD1222 doses significantly raised spike-specific TCR breadth and depth over controls.

This chain connects TRBV5-1 to TRBJ1-2, with D possibly matching TRBD1 (6 bases). The sequence was obtained from an adult in good health. Sequenced here: peripheral blood, sampled on day 0 of AZD1222 vaccination. The CDR3 DNA sequence: TGCGCCAGCAGCCTCGGGGGCAGCTATGGCTACACCTTC. Protein sequence: CASSLGGSYGYTF.